This TCR beta chain was identified in a study of vaccination effects on CD4 cells after COVID-19. This clone was counted once. The antigen remains undetermined. Assay: immunoSEQ multiplex PCR; the TCRdb copy retains only in-frame clones and omits some. The table includes 70,000 to 85,000 clones, about 86% detected once. After expansion with viral peptide pools in the ViraFEST assay, antigen-specific CD4+ T cells were sequenced. Culture proceeded for approximately nine days, and CD4+ T cells were then isolated. Participants were vaccinated with two doses of either the BNT162b2 or mRNA-1273 vaccine. Two million PBMC were placed in each well, which was supplemented with 8.5 to 10 IU/ml IL-2 and around 9.4 ug/ml peptides. V lost 4 bases, J lost 2 bases, and 11 bases lay in between. The V gene's germline CDR1 is SGHTA and CDR2 FQGTGA. There are 15 residues in the CDR3.

The receptor's source is a human donor who received a COVID-19 vaccine. This chain connects TRBV7-3 to TRBJ2-2; D may be TRBD1 or TRBD2 (5 bases each). Specimen: CD4+ T cells from PBMCs cultured with HCoV-229E spike peptides, collected after COVID-19 vaccination. The CDR3 is CASSYGTLNTGELFF. In nucleotides, the CDR3 is TGTGCCAGCAGCTATGGGACCTTAAACACCGGGGAGCTGTTTTTT.